The count of the clone carrying this T cell receptor (beta chain) is one. Its antigen is unknown. These data originate in a study of OX40 agonist ivuxolimab in advanced cancers. As for the study in general: Patients were dosed with the agonistic anti-OX40 (CD134) antibody ivuxolimab. Patients were dosed intravenously with ivuxolimab at 0.01 to 10 mg/kg every 2 weeks. Previous treatment with anti-PD-1, anti-PD-L1 or anti-CTLA-4 therapy was allowed; roughly 40% had received some. Study findings and constraints: At 0.1 to 3.0 mg/kg, CD4+ and CD8+ blood T cells expanded clonally by week 6.

Repertoires were generated with immunoSEQ multiplex PCR, while TCRdb's copy carries only in-frame clones and drops some. The sample holds approximately 71,000 clones, roughly 82% seen once. The sequence came from an adult with an advanced solid tumor such as melanoma, head and neck, liver or kidney cancer. The source material was CD4+ or CD8+ T cells sorted from blood, sampled in a trial of the OX40 agonist ivuxolimab.

The CDR3 DNA sequence: TGCGCCAGCAGTGTTGGGACCTACAATGAGCAGTTCTTC. This encodes CASSVGTYNEQFF. The rearrangement links TRBV10-2 to TRBJ2-1; no clear D. The V gene's germline CDR1 is WSHSY and CDR2 SAAADI. The CDR3 has 13 amino acids. V gave up 4 bases and J gave up 2 bases, with 6 bases separating them.